A single sample gave rise to the 18 T cell receptor beta chains below, sequenced in a study of blood T cells in healthy people across ages. Together with a sample-barcoded 5' primer, a J-beta primer mix was included in a second PCR lasting about 6 to 11 cycles. TCRdb re-called the 5' RACE reads with MiXCR, one entry per CDR3 protein. The repertoire has under 1,000,000 distinct CDR3 sequences, 30% to 45% of them found once; the top ten carry over 10%. Input material: blood. Source of these receptors: a man between 18 and 29 years old in good health.

The chain joins TRBV2 to TRBJ2-3, with 10 bases that match TRBD1. J gave up 0 bases and V 3 bases, and 3 bases lay outside the gene matches. Germline CDR1 reads SNHLY; CDR2 reads FYNNEI. CDR3 length: 16 residues. CDR3: CASSEGTGASTDTQYF. The CDR3 DNA sequence: TGTGCCAGCAGTGAGGGGACAGGGGCTAGCACAGATACGCAGTATTTT. The whole variable domain, remainder taken from reference TRBV2 and TRBJ2-3, is EPEVTQTPSHQVTQMGQEVILRCVPISNHLYFYWYRQILGQKVEFLVSFYNNEISEKSEIFDDQFSVERPDGSNFTLKIRSTKLEDSAMYFCASSEGTGASTDTQYFGPGTRLTVL.

J is TRBJ2-3 and V is TRBV10-3; no clear D gene. The CDR3 contains 15 residues. Trimming cost V 3 bases and J 6 bases, with 16 bases left between them. Germline CDR1 and CDR2: ENHRY and SYGVKD. The CDR3 DNA is TGTGCCATCAGTGAAGGAGTTGGGCGGCGGGATACGCAGTATTTT. It is translated as CAISEGVGRRDTQYF.

This clonotype was seen a few times. The V call is TRBV10-3, the J call TRBJ2-7, with a tentative D call TRBD1 (6 bases). The CDR3 has 16 amino acids. From germline, CDR1 is ENHRY and CDR2 SYGVKD. V was cut by 10 bases and J by 1 base, with 23 bases left in between. In DNA form, the CDR3 reads TGTGCCACTTGGACAGAAGGACTGAAAGGGTCCTACGAGCAGTACTTC. It is translated as CATWTEGLKGSYEQYF.

The chain is built from TRBV20-1 and TRBJ1-6; D gene uncertain. From germline, CDR1 is DFQATT and CDR2 SNEGSKA (reference sequence). V was cut by 6 bases and J by 5 bases, with 14 bases left in between. The CDR3 has 14 residues. Written as DNA, the CDR3 is TGCAGTGCAGCGACTGGGGAACATAATTCACCCCTCCACTTT. Protein sequence: CSAATGEHNSPLHF.

The chain employs TRBV6-5 and TRBJ2-5; tentatively, D is TRBD1 (6 bases). Trimming took off 6 bases at V and 3 bases at J, with 17 bases between the two ends. Germline V gene sequence: CDR1 MNHEY, CDR2 SVGAGI. The CDR3 is 15 residues long. In DNA form, the CDR3 reads TGTGCCAGCAGGCAGGGGACCACCCCAAAAGAGACCCAGTACTTC. Its protein product is CASRQGTTPKETQYF.

The count of this clonotype is one. The chain is built from TRBV10-3 and TRBJ1-5, with TRBD1 matching over 9 bases. Germline CDR1 ENHRY, CDR2 SYGVKD. The CDR3 contains 13 residues. The V gene end was trimmed by 10 bases and the J gene end by 6 bases; junction bases not matched to a gene: 7. The CDR3 DNA sequence: TGTGCCACCAGGGACAGGGAATTTCAGCCCCAGCATTTT. This sequence encodes CATRDREFQPQHF.

V is TRBV6-2 or TRBV6-3 and J is TRBJ1-2, with no clear D. V lost 0 bases to trimming and J lost 8 bases, with 10 bases between them. This CDR3 spans 13 amino acids. CDR1 is MNHEY, CDR2 SVGEGT, per germline. CDR3 DNA sequence: TGTGCCAGCAGTTACTCGTCCGGCAGGGGCTACACCTTC. Protein sequence: CASSYSSGRGYTF.

This chain uses TRBV5-5 with TRBJ1-1; 9 bases match TRBD1. The CDR3 covers 15 residues. V gave up 4 bases and J gave up 5 bases; unmatched junction bases: 9. Germline CDR1 and CDR2: SGHKS and YYEKEE (reference sequence). CDR3 in amino acids: CASSLRTGELTEAFF. The CDR3, as DNA: TGTGCCAGCAGCCTACGGACAGGGGAATTGACTGAAGCTTTCTTT.

The chain uses TRBV6-6 and TRBJ2-3, with 10 bases fitting TRBD2. This CDR3 has 16 residues. Germline CDR1 and CDR2: MNHNY and SVGAGI (reference sequence). V trimming: 6 bases; J trimming: 1 base; junction bases outside the gene matches: 7. The CDR3 loop reads CASRAALAGGTDTQYF. The CDR3 region has the DNA TGTGCCAGCAGGGCAGCTCTAGCGGGGGGCACAGATACGCAGTATTTT.

V is TRBV20-1 and J is TRBJ2-5; 9 nucleotides line up with TRBD1. This CDR3 has 16 amino acids. V dropped 5 bases and J dropped 5; count of bases not matched to a gene: 15. In germline, CDR1 is DFQATT, CDR2 SNEGSKA (reference sequence). The CDR3 protein is CSAPDLFGQGIETQYF. CDR3 in DNA: TGCAGTGCTCCCGACTTATTCGGACAGGGGATTGAGACCCAGTACTTC.

Of note for this clonotype: The junction departs from the called germline gene at one end, perhaps through a read error. The rearrangement uses TRBV6-5 and TRBJ1-4; possible D gene TRBD1, 5 bases. Per the germline V gene, CDR1 is MNHEY and CDR2 is SVGAGI. The CDR3 covers 14 residues. Here the CDR3 DNA reads TGTACCAGCAGTTTTGGGACTATTAATGAAAAACTGTTTTTT. Its protein is CTSSFGTINEKLFF.

This clonotype was observed at least ten times. The V and J genes are TRBV7-2 and TRBJ1-2; a weak D match, TRBD1 (5 bases). The CDR3 sequence is 15 residues long. Germline CDR1 and CDR2: SGHTA and FQGNSA. Trimming removed 4 bases at V and 2 bases at J, with 14 bases between. CDR3 DNA sequence: TGTGCCAGCAGCTCGGCGGGACGGCTAAACTATGGCTACACCTTC. Translating gives CASSSAGRLNYGYTF.

The chain uses TRBV6-2 or TRBV6-3 and TRBJ1-2; TRBD1 aligns across 8 bases. The CDR3 has 16 residues. Germline V gives CDR1 MNHEY, CDR2 SVGEGT. Trimming cost V 5 bases and J 1 base; bases outside gene matches: 9. CDR3: CASSPALDRVNYGYTF. The CDR3 DNA reads as TGTGCCAGCAGTCCCGCGTTGGACAGGGTTAACTATGGCTACACCTTC.

This clonotype was seen only a few times. This chain joins TRBV4-3 and TRBJ2-3; D not certain. V was cut by 4 bases and J by 2 bases, with 16 bases left in between. The CDR3 is 16 residues long. CDR1 and CDR2 from the germline V gene are LGHNA and YSLEER. Here the CDR3 reads CASSPSTVRTTDTQYF. For the CDR3, the DNA is TGCGCCAGCAGCCCCTCGACGGTCCGTACCACAGATACGCAGTATTTT.

V usage is TRBV7-9 and J usage is TRBJ2-7; no firm D call. Germline V gene data show CDR1 as SEHNR and CDR2 as FQNEAQ (reference sequence). V lost 6 bases, J lost 7 bases, and 7 bases lay in between. The CDR3 contains 10 residues. The CDR3 region is CASSIQEQYF. The CDR3 nucleotides are TGTGCCAGCAGTATCCAGGAGCAGTACTTC.

This clonotype came up many times. Here the CDR3 reads CAISERSNYGYTF. In DNA form, the CDR3 reads TGTGCCATCAGTGAGCGCAGTAACTATGGCTACACCTTC. The chain is built from TRBV10-3 and TRBJ1-2; D remains unclear. V dropped 2 bases and J dropped 1 base, with 5 bases sitting between them. CDR1 is ENHRY and CDR2 is SYGVKD in the germline V gene. The CDR3 is made up of 13 amino acids.

The V gene is TRBV6-5, the J gene TRBJ2-2, with a weak D call TRBD2 (6 bases). V was clipped by 9 bases and J by 8 bases, with 25 bases between them. This CDR3 is 16 amino acids long. Germline CDR1 MNHEY, CDR2 SVGAGI. This CDR3 reads CASAGGGYPPVGELFF. DNA of the CDR3: TGTGCCAGTGCCGGAGGAGGGTACCCTCCTGTGGGGGAGCTGTTTTTT.

The chain links TRBV2 to TRBJ1-1; 7 bases are shared with TRBD1. The CDR3 extends over 14 amino acids. Per germline, CDR1 SNHLY and CDR2 FYNNEI. J gave up 4 bases and V 6 bases, and 8 bases lay outside the gene matches. The CDR3 DNA reads TGTGCCAGCAGCATAGAACAGGGGCTCACTGAAGCTTTCTTT. Its translation is CASSIEQGLTEAFF.